This entry lists 5 T cell receptor beta chains sequenced from one sample in a study of OX40 agonist ivuxolimab in advanced cancers. Clones were sequenced by immunoSEQ multiplex PCR, and TCRdb holds only the in-frame ones, with some missing. In the table there are about 64,000 clones, more than 80% of which are singletons. The material sequenced was CD4+ or CD8+ T cells sorted from blood, taken in a trial of the OX40 agonist ivuxolimab. The receptor source for this set is an adult with an advanced solid tumor such as melanoma, head and neck, liver or kidney cancer.

The rearrangement joins TRBV5-1 to TRBJ1-4; TRBD1 agrees at 9 bases. Germline lookup yields CDR1 SGHRS and CDR2 YFSETQ. J was trimmed by 6 bases and V by 4 bases; bases with no gene match: 16. The CDR3 contains 18 residues. The CDR3 bases are TGCGCCAGCAGCGTAAAACAGGGGGCGTATAATATGGATGAAAAACTGTTTTTT. Translated: CASSVKQGAYNMDEKLFF.

The chain has TRBV11-2 and TRBJ2-3; the match to TRBD2 covers 8 bases. CDR3 size: 14 residues. Looked up from germline, CDR1 is SGHAT and CDR2 is FQNNGV. V lost 4 bases to trimming and J lost 4 bases; unmatched junction nucleotides: 4. The CDR3 reads CASSSRRGADTQYF. CDR3 coding DNA: TGTGCCAGCAGCTCCCGGCGGGGGGCAGATACGCAGTATTTT.

The CDR3 here is CASSLGYLTEAFF. The CDR3 nucleotides are TGTGCCAGCAGTTTGGGGTACTTGACTGAAGCTTTCTTT. The chain combines TRBV27 with TRBJ1-1, with D uncertain. CDR3 length: 13 residues. The V end was cut by 3 bases, the J end by 5 bases, with 10 bases between. The germline gives CDR1 MNHEY, CDR2 SMNVEV (reference sequence).

V and J are TRBV9 and TRBJ2-5; D is possibly TRBD2 (5 bases). V lost 4 bases, J lost 2 bases, and 15 bases lay in between. The V gene's germline CDR1 is SGDLS and CDR2 YYNGEE. The CDR3 is 15 residues long. CDR3 nucleotide sequence: TGTGCCAGCAGCCCCACTTTGGAGGATCAAGAGACCCAGTACTTC. This codes for CASSPTLEDQETQYF.

The chain links TRBV13 to TRBJ2-7; 7 bases are a match to TRBD1. Germline V gives CDR1 PRHDT, CDR2 FYEKMQ (reference sequence). Trimming removed 5 bases from V and 4 bases from J; junction bases left unmatched: 5. The CDR3 consists of 13 residues. For the CDR3, the DNA is TGTGCCAGCAGCCGACAGGGCCCTTACGAGCAGTACTTC. It specifies CASSRQGPYEQYF.